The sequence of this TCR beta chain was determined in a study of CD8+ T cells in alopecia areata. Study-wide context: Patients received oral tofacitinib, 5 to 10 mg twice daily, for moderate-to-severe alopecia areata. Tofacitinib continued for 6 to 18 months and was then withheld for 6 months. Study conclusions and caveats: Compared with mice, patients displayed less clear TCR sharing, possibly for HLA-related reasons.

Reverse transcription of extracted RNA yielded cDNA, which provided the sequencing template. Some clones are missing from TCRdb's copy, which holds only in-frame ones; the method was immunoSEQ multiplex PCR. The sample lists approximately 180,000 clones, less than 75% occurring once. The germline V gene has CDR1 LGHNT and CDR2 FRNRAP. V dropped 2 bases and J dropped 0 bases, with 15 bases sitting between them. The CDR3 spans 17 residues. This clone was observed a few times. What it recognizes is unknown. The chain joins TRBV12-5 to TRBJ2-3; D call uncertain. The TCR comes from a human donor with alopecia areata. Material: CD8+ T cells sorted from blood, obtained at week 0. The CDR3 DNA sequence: TGTGCTAGTGGTTTGCCTCTCCCCGCGACTAGCACAGATACGCAGTATTTT. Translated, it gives CASGLPLPATSTDTQYF.